The TCR beta chain under discussion was sequenced for a study of cytomegalovirus exposure and HLA in healthy donors. A note on this clone: Its antigen remains unidentified.

General study points: Analyzed later, association rates of TCRs varied across HLA loci, with DRB1 most and HLA-C fewest. Presence/absence analyses supposed approximately even sequencing depth among donors. Reports described diagnosis of cytomegalovirus status by the classifier as highly specific and sensitive. An analysis done earlier found most TCR beta V segments productive about 87% or about 30% of the time.

Use of 60 Vbeta and 13 Jbeta primers characterized the PCR. Libraries were prepared by immunoSEQ multiplex PCR; TCRdb keeps only in-frame clonotypes and omits some of them. The table shows about 190,000 clones, with 60% to 80% occurring only once. Sequenced input: PBMCs. The receptor comes from a woman aged 25 to 39 in good health and CMV-seropositive.

The CDR3 region has the DNA TGTGCCTGGAGTGTACCGGGGACCAGGGGAAACATTCAGTACTTC. Translated: CAWSVPGTRGNIQYF. V usage is TRBV30 and J usage is TRBJ2-4; D perhaps matches TRBD1 (6 bases). The ends were cut back, 0 bases at V and 6 bases at J, with 15 bases in the middle. The germline CDR1 and CDR2 sequences are GTSNPN and SVGIG (reference sequence). The CDR3 loop spans 15 amino acids. Using reference TRBV30 and TRBJ2-4 for the parts outside the CDR3, the full variable domain is SQTIHQWPATLVQPVGSPLSLECTVEGTSNPNLYWYRQAAGRGLQLLFYSVGIGQISSEVPQNLSASRPQDRQFILSSKKLLLSDSGFYLCAWSVPGTRGNIQYFGAGTRLSVL.